This TCR beta chain was sequenced in a study of control samples from healthy donors and cancer patients (TCRdb year 2020). In the case of this clone: What antigen it recognizes has not been identified. Base qualities are not recorded, but no much larger clone differs from it by a single base.

The CDR3 runs 13 amino acids, cysteine and phenylalanine included. Only the CDR3 DNA stays, 39 bases, in frame from base 1. Reading the germline V gene gives CDR1 MDHEN and CDR2 SYDVKM. V is shortened by 6 bases, J by 3 bases, and the region joining them spans 12 bases. Receptor libraries were prepared by the immunoSEQ multiplex PCR assay. TCRdb holds this immuneACCESS table with in-frame rearrangements only. Some clones are missing; in checked studies, unresolved V genes explain under half, and the rest has no known cause. This sample is represented by under 450,000 clones; over 75% of them were singletons. Jointly, the top ten make up 5% to 8% of the sample.

The chain couples TRBV28 to TRBJ2-7, with the D segment identity uncertain. This TCR was recovered from a man in his forties or fifties with head and neck cancer. Sequencing was carried out using PBMCs. The DNA sequence reads TGTGCCAGCAGAACAGTATCCCACTACGAGCAGTACTTC. The encoded protein is CASRTVSHYEQYF.